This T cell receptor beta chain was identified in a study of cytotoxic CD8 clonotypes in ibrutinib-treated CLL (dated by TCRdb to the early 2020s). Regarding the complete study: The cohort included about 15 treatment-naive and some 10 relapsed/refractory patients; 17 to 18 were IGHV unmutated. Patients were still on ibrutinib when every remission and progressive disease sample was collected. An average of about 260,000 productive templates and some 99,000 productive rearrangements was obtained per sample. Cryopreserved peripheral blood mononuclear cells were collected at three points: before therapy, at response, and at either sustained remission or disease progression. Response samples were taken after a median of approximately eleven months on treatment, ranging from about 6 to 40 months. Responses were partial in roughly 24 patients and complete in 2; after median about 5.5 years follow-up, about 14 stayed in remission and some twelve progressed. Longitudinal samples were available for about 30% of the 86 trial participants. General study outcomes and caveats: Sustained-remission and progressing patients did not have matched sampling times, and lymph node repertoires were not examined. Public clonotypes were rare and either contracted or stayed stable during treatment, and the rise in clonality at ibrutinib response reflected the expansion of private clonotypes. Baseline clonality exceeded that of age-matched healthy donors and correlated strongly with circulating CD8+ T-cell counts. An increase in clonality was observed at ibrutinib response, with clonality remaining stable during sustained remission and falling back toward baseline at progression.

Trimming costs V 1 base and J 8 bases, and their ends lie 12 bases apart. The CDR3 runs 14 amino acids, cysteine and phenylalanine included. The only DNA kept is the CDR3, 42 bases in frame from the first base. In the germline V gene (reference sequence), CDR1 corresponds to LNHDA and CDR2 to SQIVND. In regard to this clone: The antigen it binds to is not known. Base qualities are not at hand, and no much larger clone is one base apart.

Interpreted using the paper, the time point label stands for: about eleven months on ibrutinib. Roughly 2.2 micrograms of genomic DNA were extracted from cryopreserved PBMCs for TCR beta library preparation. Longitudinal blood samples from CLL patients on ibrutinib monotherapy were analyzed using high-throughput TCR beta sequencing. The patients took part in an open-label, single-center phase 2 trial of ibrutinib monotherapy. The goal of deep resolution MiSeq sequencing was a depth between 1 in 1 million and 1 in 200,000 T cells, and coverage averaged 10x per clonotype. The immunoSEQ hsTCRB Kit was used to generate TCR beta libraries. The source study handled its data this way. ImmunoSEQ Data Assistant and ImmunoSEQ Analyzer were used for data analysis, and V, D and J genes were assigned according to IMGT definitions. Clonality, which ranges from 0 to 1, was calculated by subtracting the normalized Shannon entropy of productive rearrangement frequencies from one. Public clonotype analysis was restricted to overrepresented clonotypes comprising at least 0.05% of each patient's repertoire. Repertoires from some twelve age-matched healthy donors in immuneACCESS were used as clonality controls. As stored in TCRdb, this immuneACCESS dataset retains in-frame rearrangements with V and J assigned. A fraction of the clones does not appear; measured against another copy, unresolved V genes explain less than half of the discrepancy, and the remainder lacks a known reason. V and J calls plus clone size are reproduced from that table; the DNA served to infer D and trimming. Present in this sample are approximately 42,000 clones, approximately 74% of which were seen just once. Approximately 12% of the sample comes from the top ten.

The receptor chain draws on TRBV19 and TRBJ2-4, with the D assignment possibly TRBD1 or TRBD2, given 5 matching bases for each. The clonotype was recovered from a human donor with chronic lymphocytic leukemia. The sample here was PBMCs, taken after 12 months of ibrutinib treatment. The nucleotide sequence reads TGTGCCAGTAGTATAGGTCGGCAGGGACACATTCAGTACTTC. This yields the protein CASSIGRQGHIQYF.